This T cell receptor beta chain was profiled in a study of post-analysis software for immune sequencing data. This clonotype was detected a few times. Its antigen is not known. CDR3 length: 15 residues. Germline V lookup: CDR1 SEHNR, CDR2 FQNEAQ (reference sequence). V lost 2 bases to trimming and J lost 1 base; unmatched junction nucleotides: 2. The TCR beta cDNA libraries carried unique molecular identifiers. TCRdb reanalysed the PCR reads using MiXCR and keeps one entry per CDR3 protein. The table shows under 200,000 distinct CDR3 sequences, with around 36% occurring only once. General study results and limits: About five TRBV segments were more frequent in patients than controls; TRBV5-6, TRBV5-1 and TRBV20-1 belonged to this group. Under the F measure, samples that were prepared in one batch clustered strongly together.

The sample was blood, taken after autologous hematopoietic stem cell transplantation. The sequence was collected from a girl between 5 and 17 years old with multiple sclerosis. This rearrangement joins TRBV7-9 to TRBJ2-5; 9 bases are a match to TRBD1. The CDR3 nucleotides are TGTGCCAGCAGCTTAAGGACAGGGGTCCAAGAGACCCAGTACTTC. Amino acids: CASSLRTGVQETQYF.